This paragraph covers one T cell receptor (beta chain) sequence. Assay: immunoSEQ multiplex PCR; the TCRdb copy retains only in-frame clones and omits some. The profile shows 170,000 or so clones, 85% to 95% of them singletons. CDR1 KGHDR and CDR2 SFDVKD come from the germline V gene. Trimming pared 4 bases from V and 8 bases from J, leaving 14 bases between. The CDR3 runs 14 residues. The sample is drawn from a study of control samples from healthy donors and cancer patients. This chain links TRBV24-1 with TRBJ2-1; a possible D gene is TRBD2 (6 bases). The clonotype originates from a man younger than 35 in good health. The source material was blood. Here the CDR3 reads CATSDPRTGDEQFF. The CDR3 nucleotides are TGTGCCACCAGTGACCCTAGGACGGGGGATGAGCAGTTCTTC.